This TCR beta chain was sequenced in a study of blood T cell repertoires in COVID-19. Whole-study context: Acute-phase and convalescent COVID-19 samples originated in the United States, Italy and Spain. The cDNA or gDNA used as material had been derived from T cells, B-cell-depleted T cells, or PBMCs.

V shed 2 bases, J shed 2 bases, and the junction held 9 bases outside the gene matches. The CDR3 length is 16 residues. Germline CDR1 reads SGHAT; CDR2 reads FQNNGV. Authors' processing steps: Estimated nucleated cell counts came from reference gene primer amplification. Profiled with immunoSEQ multiplex PCR; TCRdb holds only in-frame clones, not every one. V, J and clone size were drawn from that table, and D and trimming were deduced from the DNA. This sample has approximately 150,000 clones, with about 92% found just once. This receptor was identified in a man aged 60-69 years with active or convalescent COVID-19. The V gene is TRBV11-2, the J gene TRBJ2-7; 7 nucleotides align to TRBD2. Sequencing was done on a sample of peripheral blood. CDR3 protein: CASSLFASGLPYEQYF. CDR3 in DNA: TGTGCCAGCAGCTTATTTGCTAGCGGTCTCCCCTACGAGCAGTACTTC.